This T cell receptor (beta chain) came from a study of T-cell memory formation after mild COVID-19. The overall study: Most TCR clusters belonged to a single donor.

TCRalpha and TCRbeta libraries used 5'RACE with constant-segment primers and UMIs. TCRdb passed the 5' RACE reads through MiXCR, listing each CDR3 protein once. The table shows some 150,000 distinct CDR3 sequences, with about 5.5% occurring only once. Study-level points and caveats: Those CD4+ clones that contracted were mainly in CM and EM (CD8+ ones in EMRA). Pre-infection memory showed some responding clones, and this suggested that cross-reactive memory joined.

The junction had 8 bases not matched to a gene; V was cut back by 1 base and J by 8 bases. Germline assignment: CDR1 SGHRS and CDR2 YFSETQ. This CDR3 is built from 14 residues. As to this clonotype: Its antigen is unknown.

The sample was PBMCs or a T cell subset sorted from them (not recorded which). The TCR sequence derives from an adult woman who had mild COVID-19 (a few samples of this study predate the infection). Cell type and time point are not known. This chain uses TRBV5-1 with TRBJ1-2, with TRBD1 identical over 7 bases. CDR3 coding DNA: TGCGCCAGCAGCTTGTACGACAGGGTCGGCGGCTACACCTTC. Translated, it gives CASSLYDRVGGYTF. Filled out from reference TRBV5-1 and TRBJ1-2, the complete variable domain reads KAGVTQTPRYLIKTRGQQVTLSCSPISGHRSVSWYQQTPGQGLQFLFEYFSETQRNKGNFPGRFSGRQFSNSRSEMNVSTLELGDSALYLCASSLYDRVGGYTFGSGTRLTVV.